The sequence of this T cell receptor beta chain was determined in a study of neurological immune-mediated disorders (dated by TCRdb to the late 2010s). Notes on the research overall: Among the approximately 34 multiple sclerosis patients, relapsing-remitting MS accounted for approximately 30 and secondary progressive MS accounted for 3. The cohort included approximately 70 subjects: roughly 14 with HAM/TSP, approximately 35 with multiple sclerosis, and 20 healthy controls. The study compared peripheral blood TCR-beta repertoires of HTLV-I-associated myelopathy (HAM/TSP) patients, multiple sclerosis patients and healthy controls using UMI-based sequencing. Longitudinal HAM/TSP and healthy donors were sampled at 3 time-points each (about 3-45 month intervals). The approximately 110 TCR-beta libraries included longitudinal samples, technical triplicates and paired sorted CD4+ and CD8+ T-cell subsets alongside PBMC samples. Study-wide conclusions, independent of this receptor: The MS cluster showed no association with clinical or MRI features, and the authors stated that larger cohorts are needed. Phylogenetic analysis grouped repertoires from 18 of 34 MS patients into a cluster of related CDR3 sequences, suggesting a possible repertoire-level signature. TCR clonal expansion was highest in HAM/TSP patients and lowest in MS patients, with MS patients falling below even healthy controls. Expanded clones from different subjects shared no identical CDR3 amino acid sequences, which suggests that TCR-beta repertoires were private in all groups.

The meaning of the sample's time point label: longitudinal time-point 3. For unsorted PBMC libraries, 2 million PBMCs were used after storage in RNAlater at -80 degrees C until RNA extraction. Multiple sclerosis patients were enrolled in a US clinical protocol evaluating disease progression by magnetic resonance imaging. Peripheral blood was subjected to Ficoll-Hypaque density gradient centrifugation to isolate PBMCs, which were then cryopreserved in liquid nitrogen. This clonotype was detected many times. Its antigen specificity is not known. The record has no base qualities; no much larger clone is one base away. cDNA was synthesized by template-switch 5'RACE using a primer carrying a 10-nucleotide random unique molecular identifier by which each TCR transcript was tagged. Every sequencing run covered 15-18 subjects and yielded more than 200 million TCR-beta sequences. The RNeasy kit was used to extract total RNA. Using the KAPA Real-time Library Amplification kit, TCR-beta VDJ regions were amplified with primers for the TCR constant region and the 5'RACE anchor. Sample indexes and Illumina adaptors were added in a first PCR, and a second PCR then increased library yield. After Ampure bead purification, the roughly 650 bp TCR product was size-selected on a 2% E-gel SizeSelection system. Before pooling, library quality was assessed on a Bioanalyzer, concentration was determined with Qubit, and library quantification was performed with the Kapa Library Quantification kit. An Illumina HiSeq 2500 sequenced the libraries paired-end 2 x 150 bp. To increase sequence diversity, roughly 23-30% phiX was spiked into each library pool. The source study handled its data this way. Quality-filtered reads were processed with the UMI-based MiGEC pipeline, which removed over 75% of raw TCR sequences during error correction. VDJ genes were aligned to IMGT germline references, and clonotypes were defined by unique CDR3 amino acid sequence plus V-J genes. VDJtools evaluated clonal expansion, Shannon diversity and CDR3 relatedness (CalcPairwiseDistances, ClusterSamples); CLCbio workbench built phylogenetic trees. Using coefficient-of-variation modelling across technical triplicates, the study counted a clone as expanded if it had at least 8 unique UMIs. TCRdb trimmed the raw reads at Q25, called clones with MiXCR and kept productive beta chains. Rows are unified per CDR3 protein, each entry keeping the most common DNA and genes. The V and J calls and clone size come from TCRdb's table, not from the authors' own analysis. The sample records 84,000 or so distinct CDR3 sequences, about 4.3% of which are singletons. Approximately 5.4% of the sample is in the top ten clones.

The sample taken for sequencing was PBMCs. This receptor was obtained from a woman aged 55-69 years with multiple sclerosis.

In nucleotide form, the sequence is TGTGCCAGCAGCCCGACGGACGCCTATGGCTACACCTTC. Its product reads: CASSPTDAYGYTF. The chain is encoded by TRBV7-8 joined to TRBJ1-2, with the D gene call left open. Trimming takes 5 bases from V and 4 bases from J, and the germline ends sit 11 bases apart. Including the terminal cysteine and phenylalanine, the CDR3 comprises 13 residues. Only the CDR3 DNA is retained, 39 bases long and in frame from the first base. Per the germline V gene, SGHVS is the CDR1 and FQNEAQ is the CDR2.